These T cell receptor beta chains were read from a single sample in a study of regulatory T cells in long-lasting Graves disease. MiXCR, run by TCRdb on the multiplex PCR reads, gives a single entry per CDR3 protein. The data show 430,000 or so distinct CDR3 sequences, with roughly 23% seen just once and roughly 13% held by the top ten. Specimen: peripheral blood mononuclear cells (PBMCs), collected when the disease was refractory, from a patient treated with antithyroid drugs. All receptors come from a female donor with Graves disease. Each CDR3 is given with its conserved first and last residue. The D gene is left open where the match is weak. Rows may omit the clone size; those that give it use once, few, many or a size class.

V	D	size	J	DNA	CDR3
TRBV6-2/TRBV6-3	TRBD2	NA	TRBJ2-3	TGTGCCAGCAGACCGATTAGCGGGAGGCACACAGATACGCAGTATTTT	CASRPISGRHTDTQYF
TRBV3-1	TRBD1	many	TRBJ2-7	TGTGCCAGCAGTCGGACAGGGGGCGCGTACGAGCAGTACTTC	CASSRTGGAYEQYF
TRBV28	TRBD1	few	TRBJ2-1	TGTGCCAGCAGGGACAGGGGTACGAATGAGCAGTTCTTC	CASRDRGTNEQFF
TRBV6-5	TRBD1	NA	TRBJ1-1	TGTGCCAGCAGTTTCACGGACAGGGGGCAGACTGAAGCTTTCTTT	CASSFTDRGQTEAFF
TRBV3-1	NA	NA	TRBJ1-3	TGTGCCAGCAGCCAAGAGGCAGCGGGGGACTTTCGAAACACCATATATTTT	CASSQEAAGDFRNTIYF
TRBV15	NA	many	TRBJ2-7	TGTGCCACCAGCAGAGATACTTACGAGCAGTACTTC	CATSRDTYEQYF
TRBV4-1	TRBD1	NA	TRBJ2-7	TGCGCCAGCAGCCCTCCCCTCGGACAGGGCGCCTACGAGCAGTACTTC	CASSPPLGQGAYEQYF
TRBV19	NA	few	TRBJ1-1	TGTGCCAGTCCGGCCGAGAACACTGAAGCTTTCTTT	CASPAENTEAFF
TRBV12-3/TRBV12-4	NA	many	TRBJ2-2	TGTGCCCTTCTTCAGTACACCGGGGAGCTGTTTTTT	CALLQYTGELFF
TRBV28	TRBD1	many	TRBJ2-5	TGTGCCAGCAGTCCCGGGACAGGGGGCTTTCAAGAGACCCAGTACTTC	CASSPGTGGFQETQYF
TRBV13	TRBD2	many	TRBJ2-7	TGTGCCAGCAGCAAGACTAGCGGGAACTACGAGCAGTACTTC	CASSKTSGNYEQYF
TRBV20-1	NA	few	TRBJ2-2	TGCAGTGCGCGGACCGGTGCAGGGGAGCTGTTTTTT	CSARTGAGELFF
TRBV2	TRBD1	once	TRBJ1-4	TGTGCCAGCTCGGGGACAGGGGGCGCATGGAGTGGAGAAAAACTGTTTTTT	CASSGTGGAWSGEKLFF
TRBV5-1	NA	many	TRBJ2-7	TGCGCCAGCAGCATTGACGGGGAGCAGTACTTC	CASSIDGEQYF
TRBV7-9	TRBD2	NA	TRBJ2-1	TGTGCCAGCAGCTGGACGGGACTAGCGGGACTCCGCTCCTACAATGAGCAGTTCTTC	CASSWTGLAGLRSYNEQFF
TRBV12-3/TRBV12-4	TRBD1	many	TRBJ2-7	TGTGCCAGCAGCGGGACAGGGGAAAGCGAGCAGTACTTC	CASSGTGESEQYF
TRBV19	NA	NA	TRBJ2-7	TGTGCCAGTAGTATAGAAGGGTCAACCTACGAGCAGTACTTC	CASSIEGSTYEQYF
TRBV7-8	TRBD1	few	TRBJ2-3	TGTGCCAGCAGCTTAGCTCCAGGGGGCAATACAGATACGCAGTATTTT	CASSLAPGGNTDTQYF
TRBV24-1	NA	NA	TRBJ2-3	TGTGCCACCAGTGACAATCAAGACGAAGCCGATACGCAGTATTTT	CATSDNQDEADTQYF
TRBV2	NA	many	TRBJ2-7	TGTGCCAGCAGTGAGGCGGGGCTGCTCTCCTACGAGCAGTACTTC	CASSEAGLLSYEQYF
TRBV7-6	TRBD1	many	TRBJ1-6	TGTGCCAGCAGCACCCGGGACAGGGGTGATTCACCCCTCCACTTT	CASSTRDRGDSPLHF
TRBV28	NA	NA	TRBJ2-7	TGTGCCAGCAGCCAAAGTAACAGCCCCTACGAGCAGTACTTC	CASSQSNSPYEQYF
TRBV6-1	TRBD1	many	TRBJ2-7	TGTGCCAGCAGTGAAATGACAGGGTTTTGGCACGAGCAGTACTTC	CASSEMTGFWHEQYF
TRBV29-1	TRBD2	few	TRBJ2-7	TGCAGCGTTGAAGACGTTTCTAGCGGGACCTACGAGCAGTACTTC	CSVEDVSSGTYEQYF
TRBV19	NA	NA	TRBJ2-2	TGTGCCAGCACGAGAAGGAGGGATCCGAACACCGGGGAGCTGTTTTTT	CASTRRRDPNTGELFF
TRBV6-1	NA	NA	TRBJ2-4	TGTGCCAGCAGTCCCGAGGGGGACCTAGCCAAAAACATTCAGTACTTC	CASSPEGDLAKNIQYF
TRBV6-5	TRBD1	many	TRBJ1-1	TGTGCCAGCAGTTACCACGGGACAGGGAAAACTGAAGCTTTCTTT	CASSYHGTGKTEAFF
TRBV2	TRBD2	once	TRBJ2-2	TGTGCCAGCAGCAAAACTAGCGGGAGGGCCGGGGAGCTGTTTTTT	CASSKTSGRAGELFF
TRBV19	TRBD2	many	TRBJ2-5	TGTGCCAGTAGAGGACTAGCGACGCAAGAGACCCAGTACTTC	CASRGLATQETQYF
TRBV7-2	TRBD2	few	TRBJ2-2	TGTGCCAGCAGCTTGGGGGGGGGGAACACCGGGGAGCTGTTTTTT	CASSLGGGNTGELFF
TRBV6-1	TRBD1	few	TRBJ2-2	TGTGCCATCCTCCGCATTGGGACAGGGAGCACCGGGGAGCTGTTTTTT	CAILRIGTGSTGELFF
TRBV2	NA	many	TRBJ2-5	TGTGCCACCTGTGACCTCCGGGAGACCCAGTACTTC	CATCDLRETQYF
TRBV19	TRBD1	few	TRBJ1-5	TGTGCCAGTTCCCAGCCCCCACAGGGGGCGAAATTCCATCAGCCCCAGCATTTT	CASSQPPQGAKFHQPQHF
TRBV19	NA	few	TRBJ1-5	TGTGCCAGTAGTATGGCGACTCGTCAGCCCCAGCATTTT	CASSMATRQPQHF
TRBV20-1	NA	few	TRBJ2-7	TGCAGTGCTAGCAAGAGACTGACAGAAACTCGGGAGCAGTACTTC	CSASKRLTETREQYF
TRBV13	TRBD1	NA	TRBJ2-7	TGTGCCAGCAGCTTAGGAGGACAGGGAGTGCCCTCCGAGCAGTACTTC	CASSLGGQGVPSEQYF
TRBV6-1	TRBD2	NA	TRBJ2-1	TGTGCCAGCAGTGAAGGGGACTACCTAAGCTCCTACAATGAGCAGTTCTTC	CASSEGDYLSSYNEQFF
TRBV20-1	NA	few	TRBJ1-1	TGCAGTGTCGGGTTATATATTGGGCGATCCACTGAAGCTTTCTTT	CSVGLYIGRSTEAFF
TRBV2	TRBD2	NA	TRBJ2-2	TGTGCCAGCAGTGATGGGACTAGCGGGAACACCGGGGAGCTGTTTTTT	CASSDGTSGNTGELFF
TRBV28	NA	many	TRBJ1-5	TGTGCCAGCAGTTTATCTGAGGGGGGACCCCAGCATTTT	CASSLSEGGPQHF
TRBV27	NA	NA	TRBJ1-3	TGTGCCAGCAGTCCGGCCCCGGGACCTAGAAACACCATATATTTT	CASSPAPGPRNTIYF
TRBV29-1	NA	many	TRBJ2-5	TGCAGCGTTGAAGGGTCTATACAAGAGACCCAGTACTTC	CSVEGSIQETQYF
TRBV12-3/TRBV12-4	NA	many	TRBJ2-7	TGTGCCAGCAGTACCACCTACGAGCAGTACTTC	CASSTTYEQYF
TRBV7-9	TRBD1	few	TRBJ1-2	TGTGCCAGCAGCCTCCCGGCGGGACAGCACTATGGCTACACCTTC	CASSLPAGQHYGYTF